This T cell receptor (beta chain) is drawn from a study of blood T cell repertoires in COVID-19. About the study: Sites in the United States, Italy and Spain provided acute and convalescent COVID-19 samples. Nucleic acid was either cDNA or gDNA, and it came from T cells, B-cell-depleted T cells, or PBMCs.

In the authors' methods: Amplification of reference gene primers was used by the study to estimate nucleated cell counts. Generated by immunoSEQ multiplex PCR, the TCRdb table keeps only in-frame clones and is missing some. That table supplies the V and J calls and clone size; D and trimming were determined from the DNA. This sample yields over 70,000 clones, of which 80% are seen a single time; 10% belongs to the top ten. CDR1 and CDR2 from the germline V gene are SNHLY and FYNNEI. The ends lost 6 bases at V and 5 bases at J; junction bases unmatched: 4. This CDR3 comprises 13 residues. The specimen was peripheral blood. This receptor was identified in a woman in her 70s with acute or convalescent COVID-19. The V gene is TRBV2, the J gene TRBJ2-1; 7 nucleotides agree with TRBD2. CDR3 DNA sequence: TGTGCCAGCAGGGAAACTAGCGACAATGAGCAGTTCTTC. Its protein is CASRETSDNEQFF.